This T cell receptor beta chain appears in the sequencing data of a study of identical twins. The study, taken as a whole, reports: Alpha sequences out of frame and shared by twins had excess low generation probability.

In TCRdb, the 5' RACE reads were re-called with MiXCR into one record per CDR3 protein. The sample has more than 400,000 distinct CDR3 sequences; roughly 15% are singletons. This clonotype was seen at least ten times. Antigen unknown. The CDR3 covers 13 residues. The germline CDR1 and CDR2 sequences are MGHRA and YSYEKL. V was trimmed by 4 bases and J by 4 bases, leaving 9 bases between them. Every donor was a healthy Caucasian. These data are also associated with another study on yellow fever vaccine responses in identical twins.

The specimen was CD4+ T cells sorted from blood. The J gene is TRBJ2-3, the V gene TRBV4-1; D gene unclear. This clonotype originated in a woman between 18 and 29 years old in good health. The CDR3 DNA is TGCGCCAGCAGCCTGCGACTTGCAGATACGCAGTATTTT. Protein product: CASSLRLADTQYF.